The 26 T cell receptor beta chains reported below all come from one sample, sequenced in a study of blood T cell repertoires in COVID-19. The data were produced by immunoSEQ multiplex PCR, yet TCRdb's version contains in-frame clones alone and is incomplete. The profile shows 390,000 or so clones, around 86% of them singletons. Sequenced sample: peripheral blood. The receptors stem from a young woman with active or convalescent COVID-19.

The chain joins TRBV6-1 to TRBJ2-7; D possibly corresponds to TRBD2 (6 bases). Germline V gene lookup returns CDR1 MNHNS and CDR2 SASEGT. This CDR3 region has 12 residues. Trimming cost V 3 bases and J 5 bases, with 8 bases left between them. The CDR3 DNA sequence: TGTGCCAGCAGTGATGGCGGGGACGAGCAGTACTTC. This gives the protein CASSDGGDEQYF.

The gene calls are TRBV7-2 and TRBJ1-6; 10 positions agree with TRBD1. Germline V gives CDR1 SGHTA, CDR2 FQGNSA. The CDR3 totals 17 residues. J was trimmed by 7 bases and V by 1 base; bases with no gene match: 7. CDR3 sequence reads: CASSLVLGTGANSPLHF. Here the CDR3 DNA reads TGTGCCAGCAGCTTAGTCCTTGGGACAGGGGCGAATTCACCCCTCCACTTT.

The chain recombines TRBV6-6 with TRBJ1-2, with TRBD1 as a possible D gene (6 bases). This CDR3 comprises 13 residues. Between the trimmed V and J ends, which lost 2 bases and 4 bases, there was a span of 8 bases. Germline CDR1 MNHNY, CDR2 SVGAGI (reference sequence). This chain's CDR3 is CASSYGGAYGYTF. In nucleotides, the CDR3 is TGTGCCAGCAGTTACGGGGGGGCCTATGGCTACACCTTC.

V gene TRBV12-1 combines with J gene TRBJ1-1; the DNA was not used to check the table's D call, TRBD1. TRBV12-1 corresponds to a pseudogene. This CDR3 has 17 residues. The CDR3 DNA is TGTGCCAGCAGCTTTGTAGGGACAGGGGGCAAGAACACTGAAGCTTTCTTT. It encodes CASSFVGTGGKNTEAFF.

J is TRBJ1-1 and V is TRBV7-9; weak D call: TRBD1 (5 bases). This CDR3 comprises 17 residues. Trimming pared 1 base from V and 0 bases from J, leaving 15 bases between. From germline, CDR1 is SEHNR and CDR2 FQNEAQ (reference sequence). The CDR3 is CASSLEEGWGMNTEAFF. The CDR3 DNA follows: TGTGCCAGCAGCTTAGAGGAGGGATGGGGCATGAACACTGAAGCTTTCTTT.

The chain combines TRBV27 with TRBJ1-4; the match to TRBD1 covers 10 bases. The V gene's germline CDR1 is MNHEY and CDR2 SMNVEV (reference sequence). The CDR3 loop spans 15 amino acids. Trimming cost V 6 bases and J 3 bases; bases outside gene matches: 4. The chain's CDR3 is CASRRGQGSNEKLFF. CDR3 bases: TGTGCCAGCAGGCGGGGACAGGGGTCTAATGAAAAACTGTTTTTT.

The chain combines TRBV5-1 with TRBJ1-5; 7 nucleotides line up with TRBD1. The J segment lost 7 bases and the V segment lost 4 bases, leaving 11 bases of the junction unmatched. CDR1 and CDR2 from the germline V gene are SGHRS and YFSETQ. The CDR3 covers 15 residues. The CDR3: CASSRTTGSGQPQHF. CDR3 bases: TGCGCCAGCAGCAGAACGACAGGGTCGGGACAGCCCCAGCATTTT.

This chain links TRBV6-2 or TRBV6-3 with TRBJ2-7; no clear D. This CDR3 region has 14 residues. V dropped 5 bases and J dropped 0 bases, with 11 bases sitting between them. Germline CDR1 reads MNHEY; CDR2 reads SVGEGT. CDR3 protein: CASSGAGYSYEQYF. CDR3 nucleotide sequence: TGTGCCAGCAGTGGAGCTGGTTACTCCTACGAGCAGTACTTC.

This rearrangement joins TRBV6-2 or TRBV6-3 to TRBJ1-5, with D hard to call. CDR1 is MNHEY and CDR2 is SVGEGT in the germline V gene. V was pared by 4 bases and J by 0 bases, with 10 bases between. CDR3 size: 15 residues. CDR3 nucleotides: TGTGCCAGCAGTTTATACGCGAATAGCAATCAGCCCCAGCATTTT. Translation: CASSLYANSNQPQHF.

This rearrangement joins TRBV27 to TRBJ2-1, with 8 nucleotides matching TRBD2. This CDR3 has 16 amino acids. With 2 bases clipped from V and 0 bases from J, the junction kept 3 bases outside the gene matches. Per the germline V gene, CDR1 is MNHEY and CDR2 is SMNVEV (reference sequence). CDR3 residues: CASSLVAGNSYNEQFF. CDR3 sequence (DNA): TGTGCCAGCAGTTTAGTAGCGGGGAACTCCTACAATGAGCAGTTCTTC.

This clone was observed a handful of times. The chain carries TRBV19 and TRBJ1-2; the match to TRBD1 covers 8 bases. The junction had 7 bases not matched to a gene; V was cut back by 3 bases and J by 10 bases. This CDR3 is 13 amino acids long. Germline CDR1 and CDR2: LNHDA and SQIVND (reference sequence). CDR3: CASSIRTGRNYTF. The CDR3 DNA reads as TGTGCCAGTAGTATCCGGACAGGGCGAAACTACACCTTC.

Only one count was recorded for this clone. CDR3 sequence reads: CASRFSGYTF. CDR3 DNA sequence: TGTGCCAGCCGTTTTTCTGGCTACACCTTC. The rearrangement joins TRBV2 to TRBJ1-2, with unresolved D. The CDR3 contains 10 residues. CDR1 and CDR2 (germline): SNHLY, FYNNEI. Trimming took off 8 bases at V and 7 bases at J, with 8 bases between the two ends.

On this clone itself: The sample carries other DNA sequences with the same CDR3. The V gene is TRBV30, the J gene TRBJ1-1; D not resolved. With 0 bases removed from V and 4 bases from J, the gap between germline ends came to 9 bases. The germline gives CDR1 GTSNPN, CDR2 SVGIG (reference sequence). This CDR3 comprises 13 residues. The CDR3 nucleotides read TGTGCCTGGAGTGTGGGCGGGCCCACTGAAGCTTTCTTT. Its protein is CAWSVGGPTEAFF.

The rearrangement links TRBV5-5 to TRBJ2-7; perhaps TRBD1 as D (6 bases). Germline CDR1 SGHKS, CDR2 YYEKEE (reference sequence). V was trimmed by 0 bases and J by 7 bases, leaving 11 bases between them. The CDR3 loop spans 13 amino acids. CDR3 protein: CASSLDWGREQYF. CDR3 bases: TGTGCCAGCAGCTTGGATTGGGGGCGAGAGCAGTACTTC.

The chain carries TRBV10-2 and TRBJ2-5; 10 bases map to TRBD2. Germline lookup yields CDR1 WSHSY and CDR2 SAAADI. The CDR3 totals 15 residues. Losses at the gene ends were 6 bases for V and 2 bases for J; bases not matched to a gene: 6. CDR3: CASRASGGRQETQYF. CDR3 bases: TGCGCCAGCAGAGCTAGCGGGGGCCGACAAGAGACCCAGTACTTC.

The chain couples TRBV7-8 to TRBJ2-7; the match to TRBD1 covers 10 bases. CDR3 length: 16 residues. Losses at the gene ends were 5 bases for V and 4 bases for J; bases not matched to a gene: 11. The germline V gene has CDR1 SGHVS and CDR2 FQNEAQ. This chain's CDR3 is CASSTGWGQGTYEQYF. In nucleotides, the CDR3 is TGTGCCAGCAGCACGGGGTGGGGACAGGGGACTTACGAGCAGTACTTC.

The chain recombines TRBV19 with TRBJ1-1; tentatively, D is TRBD1 (6 bases). CDR1 and CDR2 from the germline V gene are LNHDA and SQIVND (reference sequence). Between the trimmed V and J ends, which lost 6 bases and 4 bases, there was a span of 15 bases. There are 14 residues in the CDR3. Here the CDR3 reads CASSTQGVGTEAFF. CDR3 DNA: TGTGCCAGTAGCACACAGGGAGTAGGCACTGAAGCTTTCTTT.

This clone was found a few times. The chain carries TRBV7-8 and TRBJ1-2, with D possibly TRBD1 on 6 matching bases. CDR3 length: 14 amino acids. Germline V gene data show CDR1 as SGHVS and CDR2 as FQNEAQ. Trimming took 5 bases from V and 6 from J, leaving 16 bases between them. The CDR3 loop reads CASSPITGLDGYTF. In DNA, the CDR3 is TGTGCCAGCAGCCCAATAACAGGGTTGGATGGCTACACCTTC.

J is TRBJ2-7 and V is TRBV29-1, with TRBD2 matching over 7 bases. After removal of 1 base from V and 1 base from J, the junction contained 7 bases not matched to a gene. Germline V gives CDR1 SQVTM, CDR2 ANQGSEA. The CDR3 sequence is 15 residues long. CDR3 nucleotides: TGCAGCGTTGAAGTAAGTGGGAGGGAGTCCTACGAGCAGTACTTC. It translates to CSVEVSGRESYEQYF.

The chain joins TRBV10-3 to TRBJ2-3, with a possible D match to TRBD1 (5 bases). The CDR3 covers 13 residues. V lost 6 bases to trimming and J lost 1 base, with 8 bases between them. The V gene's germline CDR1 is ENHRY and CDR2 SYGVKD. DNA for the CDR3: TGTGCCATCAGAGGGGCGGGCACAGATACGCAGTATTTT. Its protein product is CAIRGAGTDTQYF.

The chain is built from TRBV5-4 and TRBJ2-7; 15 nucleotides line up with TRBD2. This CDR3 spans 17 amino acids. The junction had 9 bases not matched to a gene; V was cut back by 5 bases and J by 3 bases. The germline V gene has CDR1 SGHNT and CDR2 YYREEE (reference sequence). Here the CDR3 DNA reads TGTGCCAGCAGTGGGGGGCCGGGACTAGCGGGAGGCTACGAGCAGTACTTC. It codes for CASSGGPGLAGGYEQYF.

This chain links TRBV30 with TRBJ1-2; 7 bases line up with TRBD1. There are 13 residues in the CDR3. Germline V gene data show CDR1 as GTSNPN and CDR2 as SVGIG (reference sequence). The trim removed 1 base at V and 7 bases at J, leaving 6 bases unmatched. In DNA, the CDR3 is TGTGCCTGGAGTGACGCAGGGGGGTCTGGCTACACCTTC. Translated, it gives CAWSDAGGSGYTF.

The chain uses TRBV19 and TRBJ1-1; D remains ambiguous. V was clipped by 3 bases and J by 0 bases, with 8 bases between them. Germline V gives CDR1 LNHDA, CDR2 SQIVND (reference sequence). The CDR3 contains 14 residues. The CDR3 here is CASSMGQVNTEAFF. CDR3 DNA sequence: TGTGCCAGTAGTATGGGCCAGGTGAACACTGAAGCTTTCTTT.

The V gene is TRBV6-5, the J gene TRBJ1-2; D might be TRBD1 (5 bases). Trimming stripped 2 bases from V and 3 bases from J, with 10 bases between. Germline V CDR1 and CDR2: MNHEY, SVGAGI. This CDR3 is built from 14 residues. The chain's CDR3 is CASSYRGSYYGYTF. The DNA of the CDR3 is TGTGCCAGCAGTTACAGGGGATCTTACTATGGCTACACCTTC.

This chain links TRBV29-1 with TRBJ1-1; possibly TRBD1 for D (5 bases). V lost 4 bases and J 1 base, leaving 13 bases between the germline ends. Germline V gene lookup returns CDR1 SQVTM and CDR2 ANQGSEA. The CDR3 totals 14 residues. CDR3: CSVVVRGRNTEAFF. As DNA, the CDR3 is TGCAGCGTTGTCGTGCGGGGCCGGAACACTGAAGCTTTCTTT.

V and J are TRBV5-1 and TRBJ1-2; D perhaps matches TRBD1 (5 bases). Germline V lookup: CDR1 SGHRS, CDR2 YFSETQ. CDR3 length equals 14 residues. V lost 6 bases and J 5 bases, leaving 17 bases between the germline ends. CDR3 DNA: TGCGCCAGCACCGCCGTGGCGGGGGGTTATGGCTACACCTTC. Translated, it gives CASTAVAGGYGYTF.